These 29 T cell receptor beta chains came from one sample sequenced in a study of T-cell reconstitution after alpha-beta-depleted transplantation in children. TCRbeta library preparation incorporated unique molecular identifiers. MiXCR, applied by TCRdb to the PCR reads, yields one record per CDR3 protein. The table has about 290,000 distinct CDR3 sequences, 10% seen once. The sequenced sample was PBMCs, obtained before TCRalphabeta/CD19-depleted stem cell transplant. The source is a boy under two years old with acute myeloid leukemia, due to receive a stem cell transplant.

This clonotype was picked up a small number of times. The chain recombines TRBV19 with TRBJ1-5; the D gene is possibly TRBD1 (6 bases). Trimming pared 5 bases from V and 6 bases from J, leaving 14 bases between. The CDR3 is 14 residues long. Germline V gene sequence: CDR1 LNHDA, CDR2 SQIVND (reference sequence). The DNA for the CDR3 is TGTGCCAGTAGTTTACCCAGGGGAATTCAGCCCCAGCATTTT. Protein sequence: CASSLPRGIQPQHF.

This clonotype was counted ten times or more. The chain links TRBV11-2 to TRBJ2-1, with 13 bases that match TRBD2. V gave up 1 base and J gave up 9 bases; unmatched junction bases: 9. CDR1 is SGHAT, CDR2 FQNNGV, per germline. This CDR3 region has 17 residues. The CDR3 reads CASSLGPLAGGPSEQFF. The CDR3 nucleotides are TGTGCCAGCAGCTTAGGTCCACTAGCGGGGGGGCCCAGTGAGCAGTTCTTC.

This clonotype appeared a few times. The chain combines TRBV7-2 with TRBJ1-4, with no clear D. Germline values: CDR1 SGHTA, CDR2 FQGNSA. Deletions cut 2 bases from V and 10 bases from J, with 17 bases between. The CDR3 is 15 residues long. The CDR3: CASSLLPGNLGKLFF. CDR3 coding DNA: TGTGCCAGCAGCTTACTCCCGGGCAATTTGGGAAAACTGTTTTTT. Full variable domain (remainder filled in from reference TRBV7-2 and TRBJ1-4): GAGVSQSPSNKVTEKGKDVELRCDPISGHTALYWYRQSLGQGLEFLIYFQGNSAPDKSGLPSDRFSAERTGGSVSTLTIQRTQQEDSAVYLCASSLLPGNLGKLFFGSGTQLSVL.

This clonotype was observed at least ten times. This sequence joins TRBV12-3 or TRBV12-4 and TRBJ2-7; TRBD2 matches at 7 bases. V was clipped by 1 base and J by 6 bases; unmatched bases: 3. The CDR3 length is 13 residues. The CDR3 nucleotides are TGTGCCAGCAGTTTAGTGGGAGGGTTCGAGCAGTACTTC. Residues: CASSLVGGFEQYF.

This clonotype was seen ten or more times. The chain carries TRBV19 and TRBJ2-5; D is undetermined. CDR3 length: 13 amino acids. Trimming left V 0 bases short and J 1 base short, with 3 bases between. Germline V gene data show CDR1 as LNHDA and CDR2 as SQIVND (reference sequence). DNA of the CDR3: TGTGCCAGTAGTATAGACAGCCAAGAGACCCAGTACTTC. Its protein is CASSIDSQETQYF.

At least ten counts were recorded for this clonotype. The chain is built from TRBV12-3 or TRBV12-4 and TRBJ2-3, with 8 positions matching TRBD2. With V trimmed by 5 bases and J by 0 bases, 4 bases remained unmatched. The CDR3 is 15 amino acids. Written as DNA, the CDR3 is TGTGCCAGCAGTCAAGCGGGGGCTAGCACAGATACGCAGTATTTT. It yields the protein CASSQAGASTDTQYF.

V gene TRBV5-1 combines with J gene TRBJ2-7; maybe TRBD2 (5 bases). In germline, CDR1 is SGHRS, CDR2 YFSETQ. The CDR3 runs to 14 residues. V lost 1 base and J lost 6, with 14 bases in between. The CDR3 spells CASSLTGIGSEQYF. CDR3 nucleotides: TGCGCCAGCAGCTTGACCGGGATAGGGTCCGAGCAGTACTTC.

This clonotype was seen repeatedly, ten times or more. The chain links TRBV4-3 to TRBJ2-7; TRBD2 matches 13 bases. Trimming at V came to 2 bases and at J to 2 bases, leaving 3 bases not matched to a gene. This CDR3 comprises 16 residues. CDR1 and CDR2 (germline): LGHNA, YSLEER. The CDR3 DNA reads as TGCGCCAGCAGCCAAAAGGGACTAGCGGGGACCTACGAGCAGTACTTC. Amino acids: CASSQKGLAGTYEQYF.

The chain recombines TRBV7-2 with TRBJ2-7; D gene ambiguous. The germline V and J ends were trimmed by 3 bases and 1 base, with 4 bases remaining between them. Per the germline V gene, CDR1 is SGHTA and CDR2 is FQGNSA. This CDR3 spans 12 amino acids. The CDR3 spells CASSFWSYEQYF. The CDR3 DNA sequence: TGTGCCAGCAGCTTTTGGTCCTACGAGCAGTACTTC.

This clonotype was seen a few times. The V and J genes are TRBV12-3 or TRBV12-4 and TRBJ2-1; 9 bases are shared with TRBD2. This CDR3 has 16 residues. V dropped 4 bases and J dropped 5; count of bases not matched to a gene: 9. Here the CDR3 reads CASSSLRLAADNEQFF. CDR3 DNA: TGTGCCAGCAGTTCCTTGCGACTAGCGGCGGACAATGAGCAGTTCTTC.

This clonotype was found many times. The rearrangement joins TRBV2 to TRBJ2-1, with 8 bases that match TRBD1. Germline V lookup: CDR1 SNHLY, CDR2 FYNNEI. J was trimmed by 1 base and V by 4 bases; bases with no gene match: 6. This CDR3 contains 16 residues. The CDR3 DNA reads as TGTGCCAGCAGTGGGGACAGGCCACTATCCTACAATGAGCAGTTCTTC. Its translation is CASSGDRPLSYNEQFF.

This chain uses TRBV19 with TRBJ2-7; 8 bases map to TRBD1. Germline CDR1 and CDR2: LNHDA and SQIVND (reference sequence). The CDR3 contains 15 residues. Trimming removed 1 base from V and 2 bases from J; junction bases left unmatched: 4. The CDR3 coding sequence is TGTGCCAGTAGTATAGGCCGGACAGGGCCCTACGAGCAGTACTTC. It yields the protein CASSIGRTGPYEQYF.

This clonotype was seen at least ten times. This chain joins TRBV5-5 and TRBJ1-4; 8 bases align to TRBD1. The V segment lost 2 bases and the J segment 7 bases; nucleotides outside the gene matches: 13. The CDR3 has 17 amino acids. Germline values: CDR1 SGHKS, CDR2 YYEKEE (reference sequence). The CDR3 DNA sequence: TGTGCCAGCAGCTTTCCAGGGGGCTCCCTTCTAGGTGAAAAACTGTTTTTT. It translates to CASSFPGGSLLGEKLFF.

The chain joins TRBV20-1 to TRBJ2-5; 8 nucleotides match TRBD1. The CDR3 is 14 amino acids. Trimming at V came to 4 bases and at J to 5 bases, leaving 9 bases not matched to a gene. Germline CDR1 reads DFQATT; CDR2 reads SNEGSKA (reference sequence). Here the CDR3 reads CSATDRGSGETQYF. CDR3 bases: TGCAGTGCTACAGACAGGGGCTCAGGGGAGACCCAGTACTTC.

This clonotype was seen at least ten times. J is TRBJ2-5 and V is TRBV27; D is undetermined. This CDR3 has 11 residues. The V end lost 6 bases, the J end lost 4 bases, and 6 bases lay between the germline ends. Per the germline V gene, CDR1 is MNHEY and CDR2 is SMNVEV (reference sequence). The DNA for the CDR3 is TGTGCCAGCAGGACTCTAGAGACCCAGTACTTC. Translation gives CASRTLETQYF.

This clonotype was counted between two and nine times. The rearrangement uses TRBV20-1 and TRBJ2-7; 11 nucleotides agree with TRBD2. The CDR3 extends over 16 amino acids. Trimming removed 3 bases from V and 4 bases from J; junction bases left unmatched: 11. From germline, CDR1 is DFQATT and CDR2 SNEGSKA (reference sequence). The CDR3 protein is CSASRLAGPSDYEQYF. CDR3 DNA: TGCAGTGCTAGCCGACTAGCGGGGCCCAGTGATTACGAGCAGTACTTC.

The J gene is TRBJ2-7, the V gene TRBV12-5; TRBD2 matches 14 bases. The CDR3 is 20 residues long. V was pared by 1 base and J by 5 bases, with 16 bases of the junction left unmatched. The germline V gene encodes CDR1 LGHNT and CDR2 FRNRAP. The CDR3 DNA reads TGTGCTAGTGGTTTGGCACGGACAGTGACTAGCGGGAGGGCCCAAAACGAGCAGTACTTC. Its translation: CASGLARTVTSGRAQNEQYF.

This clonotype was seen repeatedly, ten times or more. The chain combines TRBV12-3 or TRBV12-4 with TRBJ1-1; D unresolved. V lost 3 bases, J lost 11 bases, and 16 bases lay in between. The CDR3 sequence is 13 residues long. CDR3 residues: CASSLWKSGGAFF. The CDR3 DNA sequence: TGTGCCAGCAGTTTGTGGAAGTCAGGAGGGGCTTTCTTT.

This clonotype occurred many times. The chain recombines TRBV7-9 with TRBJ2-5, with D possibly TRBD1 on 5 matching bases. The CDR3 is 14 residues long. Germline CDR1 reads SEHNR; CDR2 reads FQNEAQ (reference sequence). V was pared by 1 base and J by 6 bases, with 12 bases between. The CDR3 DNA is TGTGCCAGCAGCTTAGGCAGGGATGTAAAGACCCAGTACTTC. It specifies CASSLGRDVKTQYF.

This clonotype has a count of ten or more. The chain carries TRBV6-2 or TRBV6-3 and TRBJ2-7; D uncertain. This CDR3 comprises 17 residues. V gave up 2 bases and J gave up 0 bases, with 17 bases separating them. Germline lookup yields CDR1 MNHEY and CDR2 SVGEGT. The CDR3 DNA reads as TGTGCCAGCAGTTACCCCCTAGGACGCGCGACCTCCTACGAGCAGTACTTC. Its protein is CASSYPLGRATSYEQYF.

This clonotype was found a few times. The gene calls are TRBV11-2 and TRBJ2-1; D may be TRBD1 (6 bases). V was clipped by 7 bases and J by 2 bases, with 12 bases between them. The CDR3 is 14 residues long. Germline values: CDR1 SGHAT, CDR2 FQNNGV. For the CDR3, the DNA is TGTGCCAGCAACAGGGATATACCCTACAATGAGCAGTTCTTC. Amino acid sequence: CASNRDIPYNEQFF.

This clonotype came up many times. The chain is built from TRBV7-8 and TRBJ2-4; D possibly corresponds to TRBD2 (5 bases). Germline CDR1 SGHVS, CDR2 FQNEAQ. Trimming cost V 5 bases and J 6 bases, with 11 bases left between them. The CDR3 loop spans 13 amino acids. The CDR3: CASSRFGVNIQYF. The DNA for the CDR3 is TGTGCCAGCAGCCGATTCGGGGTAAACATTCAGTACTTC.

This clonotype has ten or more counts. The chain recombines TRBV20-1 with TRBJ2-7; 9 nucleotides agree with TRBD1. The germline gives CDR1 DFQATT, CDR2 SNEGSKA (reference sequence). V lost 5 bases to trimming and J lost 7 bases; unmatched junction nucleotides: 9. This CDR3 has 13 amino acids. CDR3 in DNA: TGCAGTGCTTTCAGACAGGGGGAATGGGAGCAGTACTTC. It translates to CSAFRQGEWEQYF.

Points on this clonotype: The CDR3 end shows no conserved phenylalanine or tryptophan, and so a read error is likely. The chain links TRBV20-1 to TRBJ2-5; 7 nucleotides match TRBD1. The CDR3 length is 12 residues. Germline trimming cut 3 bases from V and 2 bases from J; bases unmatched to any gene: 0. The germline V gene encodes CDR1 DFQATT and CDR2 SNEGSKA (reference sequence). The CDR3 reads CSARGQQETQYV. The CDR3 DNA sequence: TGCAGTGCTAGGGGACAGCAAGAGACCCAGTACGTC.

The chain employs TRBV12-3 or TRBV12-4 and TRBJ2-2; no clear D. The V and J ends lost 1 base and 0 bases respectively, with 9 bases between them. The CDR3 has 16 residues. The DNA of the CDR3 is TGTGCCAGCAGTTTAGGGCGCGGAACGAACACCGGGGAGCTGTTTTTT. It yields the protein CASSLGRGTNTGELFF.

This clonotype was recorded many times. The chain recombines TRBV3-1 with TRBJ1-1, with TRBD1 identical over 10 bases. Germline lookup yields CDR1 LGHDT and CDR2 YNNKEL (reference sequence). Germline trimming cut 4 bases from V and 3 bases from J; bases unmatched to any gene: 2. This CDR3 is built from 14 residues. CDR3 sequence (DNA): TGTGCCAGCAGCCGACAGGGGGCGTACACTGAAGCTTTCTTT. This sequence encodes CASSRQGAYTEAFF.

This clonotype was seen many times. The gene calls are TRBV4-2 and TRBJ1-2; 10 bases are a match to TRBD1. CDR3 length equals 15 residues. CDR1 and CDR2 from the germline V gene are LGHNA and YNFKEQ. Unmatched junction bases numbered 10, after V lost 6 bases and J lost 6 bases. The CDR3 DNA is TGTGCCAGCAGTTCTACCGGGACAGGGGTTGATGGCTACACCTTC. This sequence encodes CASSSTGTGVDGYTF.

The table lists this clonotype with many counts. The CDR3 region is CASSLRQAYYGYTF. The DNA of the CDR3 is TGTGCCAGCAGTTTAAGACAGGCTTACTATGGCTACACCTTC. The V gene is TRBV28, the J gene TRBJ1-2; possibly TRBD1 for D (6 bases). The germline CDR1 and CDR2 sequences are MDHEN and SYDVKM. The CDR3 is made up of 14 amino acids. The ends were cut back, 2 bases at V and 3 bases at J, with 10 bases in the middle.

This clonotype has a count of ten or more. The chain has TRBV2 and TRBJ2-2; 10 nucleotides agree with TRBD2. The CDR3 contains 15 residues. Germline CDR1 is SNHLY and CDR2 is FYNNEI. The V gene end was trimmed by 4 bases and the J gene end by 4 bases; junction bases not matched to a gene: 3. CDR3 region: CASSATSGSTGELFF. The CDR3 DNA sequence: TGTGCCAGCAGTGCGACTAGCGGGTCCACCGGGGAGCTGTTTTTT.